This T cell receptor beta chain was obtained from a study of T-cell memory formation after mild COVID-19. J lost 1 base, V lost 4 bases, and 5 bases had no gene match. Germline values: CDR1 ENHRY, CDR2 SYGVKD. The CDR3 contains 15 residues. This clonotype was seen ten or more times. TCRdb recomputed calls from the 5' RACE reads with MiXCR, one row per CDR3 protein. The table shows around 300,000 distinct CDR3 sequences, with under 15% occurring only once. The clonotype was recovered from a man between 18 and 29 years old who had mild COVID-19 (a few samples of this study predate the infection). Cell type and time point are not known. The V and J genes are TRBV10-3 and TRBJ2-3, with 7 bases identical to TRBD1. Source material: PBMCs or a T cell subset sorted from them (not recorded which). The chain's CDR3 is CAISVRQGGTDTQYF. CDR3 in DNA: TGTGCCATCAGTGTTCGTCAGGGGGGCACAGATACGCAGTATTTT.